The T cell receptor (beta chain) described here comes from a study of blood T cell repertoires in COVID-19. Study as a whole: T cells, B-cell-depleted T cells, or PBMCs supplied cDNA or gDNA.

Enrolment of Seattle patients took place during active infection, and they were followed longitudinally. Authors' data handling: Reference gene primer amplification in the assay estimated nucleated cell counts. Clones were read by immunoSEQ multiplex PCR, and TCRdb kept only the in-frame ones, dropping some. V, J and clone size were drawn from that table, and D and trimming were deduced from the DNA. Here the sample spans roughly 200,000 clones, roughly 92% being singletons. The length of the CDR3 is 13 residues. Germline CDR1 is SQVTM and CDR2 is ANQGSEA. Trimming cost V 7 bases and J 3 bases; bases outside gene matches: 6.

This chain joins TRBV29-1 and TRBJ1-1; 9 positions match TRBD1. The receptor's source is a young man with COVID-19, enrolled during active disease. Specimen: peripheral blood. The CDR3 DNA follows: TGCAGCGGGACAGGGGTAAGGGACACTGAAGCTTTCTTT. Its translation: CSGTGVRDTEAFF.